A selection of T cell receptor beta chains follows, all from one sample in a study of beta chain features in type 1 diabetes. TCRdb's copy holds only in-frame clones and misses some; the assay was immunoSEQ multiplex PCR. The sample records some 640,000 clones, about 14% being singletons. The specimen sequenced was naive CD4+ T cells from blood. All receptors come from a young man with type 1 diabetes. CDR3s include the opening cysteine and the closing phenylalanine or tryptophan. Fields, in order: V gene, clone size, J gene, D gene, CDR3 protein, CDR3 DNA. A D gene is named only where the DNA matches it firmly. A row's size may be missing; if present it is once, few, many or a size class.

v_call: TRBV29-1
clone_size: few
j_call: TRBJ1-2
d_call: TRBD1
cdr3_aa: CSARRGINYGYTF
cdr3_nt: TGCAGCGCACGCAGGGGGATTAACTATGGCTACACCTTC

v_call: TRBV6-5
clone_size: few
j_call: TRBJ2-7
d_call: .
cdr3_aa: CASSYSSAGLAYEQYF
cdr3_nt: TGTGCCAGCAGTTACTCGTCGGCGGGCCTAGCCTACGAGCAGTACTTC

v_call: TRBV30
clone_size: few
j_call: TRBJ1-5
d_call: TRBD1
cdr3_aa: CAWSVGTGKPQHF
cdr3_nt: TGTGCCTGGAGTGTTGGGACAGGGAAGCCCCAGCATTTT

v_call: TRBV29-1
clone_size: .
j_call: TRBJ2-5
d_call: TRBD1
cdr3_aa: CSVSGTGGAETQYF
cdr3_nt: TGCAGCGTCTCCGGGACAGGGGGCGCGGAGACCCAGTACTTC

v_call: TRBV4-2
clone_size: few
j_call: TRBJ2-2
d_call: .
cdr3_aa: CASSQENTGELFF
cdr3_nt: TGTGCCAGCAGCCAAGAAAACACCGGGGAGCTGTTTTTT

v_call: TRBV7-9
clone_size: .
j_call: TRBJ1-2
d_call: .
cdr3_aa: CASSPDSPYGYTF
cdr3_nt: TGTGCCAGCAGCCCAGACAGCCCCTATGGCTACACCTTC

v_call: TRBV5-1
clone_size: .
j_call: TRBJ2-1
d_call: .
cdr3_aa: CASSFSSSYNEQFF
cdr3_nt: TGCGCCAGCAGCTTCAGCAGCTCCTACAATGAGCAGTTCTTC

v_call: TRBV4-3
clone_size: few
j_call: TRBJ1-5
d_call: TRBD1
cdr3_aa: CASSQETGLDQPQHF
cdr3_nt: TGCGCCAGCAGCCAAGAGACAGGGTTGGATCAGCCCCAGCATTTT

v_call: TRBV7-2
clone_size: .
j_call: TRBJ2-2
d_call: .
cdr3_aa: CASSVQGMTGELFF
cdr3_nt: TGTGCCAGCAGCGTCCAGGGTATGACCGGGGAGCTGTTTTTT

v_call: TRBV7-2
clone_size: .
j_call: TRBJ1-1
d_call: .
cdr3_aa: CASSFGGHAEAFF
cdr3_nt: TGTGCCAGCAGCTTTGGGGGACACGCTGAAGCTTTCTTT

v_call: TRBV7-2
clone_size: few
j_call: TRBJ2-7
d_call: .
cdr3_aa: CASSLVDRTDYEQYF
cdr3_nt: TGTGCCAGCAGCTTAGTCGATCGGACAGACTACGAGCAGTACTTC

v_call: TRBV7-2
clone_size: few
j_call: TRBJ2-7
d_call: .
cdr3_aa: CASSLNGPSYEQYF
cdr3_nt: TGTGCCAGCAGCTTAAACGGGCCTTCCTACGAGCAGTACTTC

v_call: TRBV9
clone_size: few
j_call: TRBJ2-5
d_call: .
cdr3_aa: CASSVAGGTLKETQYF
cdr3_nt: TGTGCCAGCAGCGTAGCGGGGGGCACACTCAAAGAGACCCAGTACTTC

v_call: TRBV7-2
clone_size: .
j_call: TRBJ2-7
d_call: .
cdr3_aa: CASSASSYEQYF
cdr3_nt: TGTGCCAGCAGCGCGAGTTCTTACGAGCAGTACTTC

v_call: TRBV19
clone_size: few
j_call: TRBJ2-7
d_call: .
cdr3_aa: CASSTDPKTGSYEQYF
cdr3_nt: TGTGCCAGTAGTACCGACCCGAAGACAGGATCCTACGAGCAGTACTTC

v_call: TRBV28
clone_size: few
j_call: TRBJ1-6
d_call: TRBD1
cdr3_aa: CASSLRTGRISPLHF
cdr3_nt: TGTGCCAGCAGTCTGCGGACAGGGCGGATTTCACCCCTCCACTTT

v_call: TRBV7-9
clone_size: .
j_call: TRBJ2-7
d_call: .
cdr3_aa: CASSLERGITYEQYF
cdr3_nt: TGTGCCAGCAGCTTAGAACGAGGTATCACCTACGAGCAGTACTTC

v_call: TRBV5-4
clone_size: .
j_call: TRBJ2-7
d_call: TRBD1
cdr3_aa: CASSLSGTASSYEQYF
cdr3_nt: TGTGCCAGCAGCCTTTCCGGGACAGCCAGCTCCTACGAGCAGTACTTC

v_call: TRBV7-9
clone_size: .
j_call: TRBJ2-3
d_call: .
cdr3_aa: CASSFGRHTDTQYF
cdr3_nt: TGTGCCAGCAGCTTCGGCAGACACACAGATACGCAGTATTTT

v_call: TRBV6-1
clone_size: few
j_call: TRBJ1-1
d_call: .
cdr3_aa: CASSRERATEAFF
cdr3_nt: TGTGCCAGCAGTAGGGAAAGAGCCACTGAAGCTTTCTTT

v_call: TRBV2
clone_size: .
j_call: TRBJ1-6
d_call: .
cdr3_aa: CASRTLDGRLLALHF
cdr3_nt: TGTGCCAGCAGGACCTTGGACGGGCGATTGTTAGCCCTCCACTTT

v_call: TRBV4-2
clone_size: .
j_call: TRBJ2-7
d_call: TRBD2
cdr3_aa: CASSQEVRGGGYEQYF
cdr3_nt: TGTGCCAGCAGCCAAGAAGTTCGCGGCGGGGGGTACGAGCAGTACTTC